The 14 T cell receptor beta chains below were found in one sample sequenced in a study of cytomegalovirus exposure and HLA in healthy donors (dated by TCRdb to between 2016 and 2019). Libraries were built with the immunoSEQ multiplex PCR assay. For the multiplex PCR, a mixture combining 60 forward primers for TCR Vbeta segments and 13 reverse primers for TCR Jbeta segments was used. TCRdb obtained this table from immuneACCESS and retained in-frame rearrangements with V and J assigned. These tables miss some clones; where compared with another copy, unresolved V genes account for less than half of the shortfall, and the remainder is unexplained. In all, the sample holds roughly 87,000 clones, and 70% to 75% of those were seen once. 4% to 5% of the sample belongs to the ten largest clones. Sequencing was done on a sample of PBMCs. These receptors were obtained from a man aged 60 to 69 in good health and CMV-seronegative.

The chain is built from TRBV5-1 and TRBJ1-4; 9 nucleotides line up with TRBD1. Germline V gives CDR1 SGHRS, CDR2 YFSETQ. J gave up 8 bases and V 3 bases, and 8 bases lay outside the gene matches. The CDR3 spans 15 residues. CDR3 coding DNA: TGCGCCAGCAGCTCCCAGACAGGGGGTGGAGAAAAACTGTTTTTT. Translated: CASSSQTGGGEKLFF. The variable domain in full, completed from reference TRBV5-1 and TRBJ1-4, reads KAGVTQTPRYLIKTRGQQVTLSCSPISGHRSVSWYQQTPGQGLQFLFEYFSETQRNKGNFPGRFSGRQFSNSRSEMNVSTLELGDSALYLCASSSQTGGGEKLFFGSGTQLSVL.

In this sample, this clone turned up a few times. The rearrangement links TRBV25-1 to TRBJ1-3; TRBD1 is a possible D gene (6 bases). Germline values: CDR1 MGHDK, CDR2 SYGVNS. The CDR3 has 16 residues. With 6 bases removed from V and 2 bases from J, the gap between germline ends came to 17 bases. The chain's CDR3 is CASSVRGGMTGNTIYF. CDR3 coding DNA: TGTGCCAGCAGCGTGAGGGGGGGCATGACTGGAAACACCATATATTTT.

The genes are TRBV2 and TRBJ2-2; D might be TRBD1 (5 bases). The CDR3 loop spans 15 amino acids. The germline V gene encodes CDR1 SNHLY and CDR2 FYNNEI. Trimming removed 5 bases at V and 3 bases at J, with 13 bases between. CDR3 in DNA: TGTGCCAGCAGTTATCAGGGTAGGGACACCGGGGAGCTGTTTTTT. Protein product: CASSYQGRDTGELFF. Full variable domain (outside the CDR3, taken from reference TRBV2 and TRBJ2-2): EPEVTQTPSHQVTQMGQEVILRCVPISNHLYFYWYRQILGQKVEFLVSFYNNEISEKSEIFDDQFSVERPDGSNFTLKIRSTKLEDSAMYFCASSYQGRDTGELFFGEGSRLTVL.

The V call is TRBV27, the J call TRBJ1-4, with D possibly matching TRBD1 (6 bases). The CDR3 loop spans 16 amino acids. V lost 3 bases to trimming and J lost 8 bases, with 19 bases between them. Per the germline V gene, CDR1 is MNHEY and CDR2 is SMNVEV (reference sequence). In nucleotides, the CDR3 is TGTGCCAGCAGTTTGTATCCGGGACACCGGCGGGAAAAACTGTTTTTT. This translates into CASSLYPGHRREKLFF.

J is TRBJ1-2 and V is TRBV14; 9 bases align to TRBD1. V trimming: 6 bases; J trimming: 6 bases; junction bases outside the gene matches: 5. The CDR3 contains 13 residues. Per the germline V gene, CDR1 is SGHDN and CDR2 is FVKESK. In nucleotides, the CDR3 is TGTGCCAGCAGGAATACAGGGGGCCATGGCTACACCTTC. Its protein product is CASRNTGGHGYTF. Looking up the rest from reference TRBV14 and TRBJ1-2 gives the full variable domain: EAGVTQFPSHSVIEKGQTVTLRCDPISGHDNLYWYRRVMGKEIKFLLHFVKESKQDESGMPNNRFLAERTGGTYSTLKVQPAELEDSGVYFCASRNTGGHGYTFGSGTRLTVV.

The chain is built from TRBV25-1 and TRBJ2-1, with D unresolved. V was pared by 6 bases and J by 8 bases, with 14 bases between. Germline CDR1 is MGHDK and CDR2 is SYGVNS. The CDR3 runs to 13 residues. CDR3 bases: TGTGCCAGCAGCGACATGAGATCCGATGAGCAGTTCTTC. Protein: CASSDMRSDEQFF.

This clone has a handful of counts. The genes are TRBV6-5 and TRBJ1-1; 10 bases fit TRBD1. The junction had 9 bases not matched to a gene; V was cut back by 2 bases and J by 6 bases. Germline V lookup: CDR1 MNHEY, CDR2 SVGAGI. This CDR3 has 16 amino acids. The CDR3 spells CASSYTGQGKGPEAFF. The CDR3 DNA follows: TGTGCCAGCAGTTACACGGGACAGGGGAAGGGCCCTGAAGCTTTCTTT.

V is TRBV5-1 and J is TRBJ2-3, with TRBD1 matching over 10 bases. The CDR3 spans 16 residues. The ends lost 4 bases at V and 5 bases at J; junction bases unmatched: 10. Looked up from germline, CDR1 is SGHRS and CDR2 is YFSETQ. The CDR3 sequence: CASSKMRQGAGDTQYF. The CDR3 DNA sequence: TGCGCCAGCAGCAAAATGCGACAGGGGGCGGGAGATACGCAGTATTTT. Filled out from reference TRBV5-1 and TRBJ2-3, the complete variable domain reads KAGVTQTPRYLIKTRGQQVTLSCSPISGHRSVSWYQQTPGQGLQFLFEYFSETQRNKGNFPGRFSGRQFSNSRSEMNVSTLELGDSALYLCASSKMRQGAGDTQYFGPGTRLTVL.

CDR3 sequence (DNA): TGTGCCAGCACCCCTGGAGACAGGGGGCATTCACCCCTCCACTTT. This translates into CASTPGDRGHSPLHF. The chain has TRBV6-1 and TRBJ1-6; 10 bases fit TRBD1. This CDR3 is 15 amino acids long. Trimming at V came to 7 bases and at J to 8 bases, leaving 8 bases not matched to a gene. Germline lookup yields CDR1 MNHNS and CDR2 SASEGT.

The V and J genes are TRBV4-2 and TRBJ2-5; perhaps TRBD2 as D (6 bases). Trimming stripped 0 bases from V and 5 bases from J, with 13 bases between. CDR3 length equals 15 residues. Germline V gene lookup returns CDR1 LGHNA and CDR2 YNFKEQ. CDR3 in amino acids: CASSQDPEGEETQYF. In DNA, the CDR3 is TGTGCCAGCAGCCAAGATCCGGAGGGAGAGGAGACCCAGTACTTC.

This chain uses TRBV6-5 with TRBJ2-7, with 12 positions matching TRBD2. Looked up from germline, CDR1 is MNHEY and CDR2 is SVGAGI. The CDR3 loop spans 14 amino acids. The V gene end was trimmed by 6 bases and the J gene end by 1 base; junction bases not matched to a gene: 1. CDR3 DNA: TGTGCCAGCAGCGGACTAGCGGGGTCCTACGAGCAGTACTTC. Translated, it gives CASSGLAGSYEQYF.

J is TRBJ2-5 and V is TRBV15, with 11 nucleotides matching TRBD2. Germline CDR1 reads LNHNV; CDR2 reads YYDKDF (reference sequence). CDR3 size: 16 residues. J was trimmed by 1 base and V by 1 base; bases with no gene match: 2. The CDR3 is CATSRGSGGAQETQYF. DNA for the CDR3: TGTGCCACCAGCAGAGGTAGCGGGGGGGCCCAAGAGACCCAGTACTTC.

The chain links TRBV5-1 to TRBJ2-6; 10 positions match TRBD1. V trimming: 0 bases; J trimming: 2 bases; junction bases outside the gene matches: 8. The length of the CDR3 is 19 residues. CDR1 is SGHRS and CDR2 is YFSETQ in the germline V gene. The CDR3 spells CASSLEGTGDHTGANVLTF. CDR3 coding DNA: TGCGCCAGCAGCTTGGAAGGGACAGGGGATCATACTGGGGCCAACGTCCTGACTTTC. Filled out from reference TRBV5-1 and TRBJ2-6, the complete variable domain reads KAGVTQTPRYLIKTRGQQVTLSCSPISGHRSVSWYQQTPGQGLQFLFEYFSETQRNKGNFPGRFSGRQFSNSRSEMNVSTLELGDSALYLCASSLEGTGDHTGANVLTFGAGSRLTVL.

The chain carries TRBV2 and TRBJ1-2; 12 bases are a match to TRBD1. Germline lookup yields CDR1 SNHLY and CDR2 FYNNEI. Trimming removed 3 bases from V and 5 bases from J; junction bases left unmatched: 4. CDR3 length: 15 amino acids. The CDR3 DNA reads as TGTGCCAGCAGTGAGGGACAGGGGGCGGGGTATGGCTACACCTTC. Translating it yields CASSEGQGAGYGYTF.